One sample yielded the 5 T cell receptor beta chains listed below, sequenced in a study of cytomegalovirus exposure and HLA in healthy donors. Researchers ran the PCR with 60 Vbeta and 13 Jbeta primers. Method: immunoSEQ multiplex PCR; TCRdb's copy keeps in-frame clones and lacks some. This sample yields more than 65,000 clones, of which more than 75% are seen a single time; about 2% belongs to the top ten. Sequences were obtained from PBMCs. The receptors originated from a man aged 18 to 29 in good health and CMV-seronegative.

The chain joins TRBV7-9 to TRBJ1-5; possibly TRBD1 for D (5 bases). The germline gives CDR1 SEHNR, CDR2 FQNEAQ (reference sequence). The CDR3 is 15 amino acids. V was shortened by 0 bases and J by 3 bases, with 9 bases between the two germline ends. This CDR3 is CASSLAVGPNQPQHF. CDR3 in DNA: TGTGCCAGCAGCTTAGCGGTGGGGCCCAATCAGCCCCAGCATTTT.

This clone came up a few times. The rearrangement joins TRBV4-3 to TRBJ1-2; maybe TRBD1 (6 bases). The CDR3 loop spans 14 amino acids. Trimming cost V 4 bases and J 4 bases, with 13 bases left between them. The germline CDR1 and CDR2 sequences are LGHNA and YSLEER. The CDR3 loop reads CASSPRGNGYGYTF. The CDR3 DNA sequence: TGCGCCAGCAGCCCCAGGGGTAATGGCTATGGCTACACCTTC.

The chain joins TRBV11-2 to TRBJ1-2; 9 bases agree with TRBD1. The ends lost 8 bases at V and 5 bases at J; junction bases unmatched: 18. Germline values: CDR1 SGHAT, CDR2 FQNNGV. The CDR3 spans 17 residues. DNA of the CDR3: TGTGCCAGCGGCCACCCCGGGACAGGGAACCTCGTGTATGGCTACACCTTC. As protein: CASGHPGTGNLVYGYTF.

This clone is a singleton in its sample. This chain links TRBV6-1 with TRBJ2-1; 12 bases align to TRBD1. CDR1 is MNHNS, CDR2 SASEGT, per germline. The CDR3 has 14 residues. V was pared by 8 bases and J by 5 bases, with 4 bases of the junction left unmatched. CDR3 protein: CASYGTGGNNEQFF. The CDR3, as DNA: TGTGCCAGCTACGGGACAGGGGGCAACAATGAGCAGTTCTTC.

This chain uses TRBV4-3 with TRBJ2-1; D remains ambiguous. V was cut by 4 bases and J by 4 bases, with 11 bases left in between. There are 14 residues in the CDR3. Germline assignment: CDR1 LGHNA and CDR2 YSLEER. CDR3 protein: CASSLGSHYNEQFF. The CDR3 nucleotides are TGCGCCAGCAGCCTGGGCTCCCATTACAATGAGCAGTTCTTC.